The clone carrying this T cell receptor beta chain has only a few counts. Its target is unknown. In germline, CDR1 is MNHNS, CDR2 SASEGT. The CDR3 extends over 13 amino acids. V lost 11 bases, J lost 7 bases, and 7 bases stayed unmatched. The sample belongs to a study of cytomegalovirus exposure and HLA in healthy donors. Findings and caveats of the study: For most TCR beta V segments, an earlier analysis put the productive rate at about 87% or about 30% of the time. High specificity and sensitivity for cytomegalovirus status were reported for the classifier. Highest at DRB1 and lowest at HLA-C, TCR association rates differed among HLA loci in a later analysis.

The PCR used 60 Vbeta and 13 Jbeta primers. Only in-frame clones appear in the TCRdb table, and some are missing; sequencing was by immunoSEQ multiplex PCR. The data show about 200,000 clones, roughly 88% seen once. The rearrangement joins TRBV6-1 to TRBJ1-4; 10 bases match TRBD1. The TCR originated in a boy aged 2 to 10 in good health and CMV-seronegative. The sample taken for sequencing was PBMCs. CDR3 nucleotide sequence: TGTGCCGTACGGACAGGGGGAGTTGAAAAACTGTTTTTT. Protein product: CAVRTGGVEKLFF.